The 2 T cell receptor beta chains below all came from one sample that was sequenced in a study of T-cell reconstitution after alpha-beta-depleted transplantation in children. During its preparation, the TCRbeta library received unique molecular identifiers. TCRdb processed the PCR reads anew with MiXCR; each CDR3 protein has one entry. The sample has roughly 220,000 distinct CDR3 sequences, around 7.7% seen once. Sequences were derived from PBMCs, mostly from graft donor cells, sampled 360 days after TCRalphabeta/CD19-depleted stem cell transplant. The receptors come from a male patient aged 2-15 years who had a stem cell transplant for acute myeloid leukemia, so the T cells may come from the graft donor.

This clonotype was found a few times. The V call is TRBV20-1, the J call TRBJ2-3, with D possibly being TRBD2 (7 bases). The CDR3 covers 19 residues. Trimming shortened V by 2 bases and J by 4 bases, and 28 bases separated the two germline ends. Germline V CDR1 and CDR2: DFQATT, SNEGSKA (reference sequence). The CDR3 protein is CSARIEVVGGPFGSDTQYF. The CDR3 DNA is TGCAGTGCTAGAATCGAAGTGGTGGGGGGGCCATTTGGGTCAGATACGCAGTATTTT.

This clonotype was seen at least ten times. V and J are TRBV29-1 and TRBJ2-1, with unresolved D. V lost 2 bases and J 10 bases, leaving 15 bases between the germline ends. The CDR3 spans 13 residues. Germline CDR1 reads SQVTM; CDR2 reads ANQGSEA. CDR3 loop: CSVEPRLASEQFF. CDR3 nucleotides: TGCAGCGTTGAACCCCGCCTCGCCTCGGAGCAGTTCTTC.